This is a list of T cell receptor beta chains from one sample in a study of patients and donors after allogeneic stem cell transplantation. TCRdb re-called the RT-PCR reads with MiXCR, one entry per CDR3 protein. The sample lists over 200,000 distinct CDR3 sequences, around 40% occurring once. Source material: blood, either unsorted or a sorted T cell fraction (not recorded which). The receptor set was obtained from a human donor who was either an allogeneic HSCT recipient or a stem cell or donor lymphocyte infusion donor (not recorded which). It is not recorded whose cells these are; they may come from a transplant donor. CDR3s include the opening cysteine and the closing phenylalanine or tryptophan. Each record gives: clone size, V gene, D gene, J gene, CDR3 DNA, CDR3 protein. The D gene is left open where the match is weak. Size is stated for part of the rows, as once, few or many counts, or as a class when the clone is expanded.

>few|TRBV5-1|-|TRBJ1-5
TGCGCCAGCAGCTTGGCCCCTGGGGCTAGGCAGCCCCAGCATTTT
CASSLAPGARQPQHF
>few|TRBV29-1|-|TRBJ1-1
TGCAGCGTTTCTCGTAACCTGAATGAAGCTTTCTTT
CSVSRNLNEAFF
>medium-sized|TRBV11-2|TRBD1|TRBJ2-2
TGTGCCAGCAGCTTACAAGGACAGGGTTTGGACACCGGGGAGCTGTTTTTT
CASSLQGQGLDTGELFF
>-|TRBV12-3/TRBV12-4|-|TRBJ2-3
TGTGCCAGCAGTTTAGGGTGGGATCTGACAGATACGCAGTATTTT
CASSLGWDLTDTQYF
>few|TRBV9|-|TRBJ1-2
TGTGCCAGCAGCGTAGCCGCAGGGGACTATGGCTACACCTTC
CASSVAAGDYGYTF
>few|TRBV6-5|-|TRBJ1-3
TGTGCCAGCAGGCGCGACAGCCTGCCTGATCCCTCTGGAAACACCATATATTTT
CASRRDSLPDPSGNTIYF
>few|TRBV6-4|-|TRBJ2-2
TGTGCCAGCAGCCGCGAGCTAGGGACTAACACCGGGGAGCTGTTTTTT
CASSRELGTNTGELFF
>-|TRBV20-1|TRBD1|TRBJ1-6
TGCAGTGCTAAGACAGGGAATTTTTCACCCCTCCACTTT
CSAKTGNFSPLHF
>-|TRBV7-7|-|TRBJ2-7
TGTGCCAGCAGCTTAGGAACTAACTCCTACGAGCAGTACTTC
CASSLGTNSYEQYF
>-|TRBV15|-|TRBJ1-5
TGTGCCACCAGCAGAGGCCTTAGGCCCCAGCATTTT
CATSRGLRPQHF
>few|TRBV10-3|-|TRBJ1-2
TGTGCCATCAGTGAGTCACGGCGGAACTATGGCTACACCTTC
CAISESRRNYGYTF
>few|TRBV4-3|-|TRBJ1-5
TGCGCCAGCAGCCAAGTTCGGGGCCTCAACTGGAGCAATCAGCCCCAGCATTTT
CASSQVRGLNWSNQPQHF
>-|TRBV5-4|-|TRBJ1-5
TGTGCCAGCAGTTTATCCGGGGGCAATCAGCCCCAGCATTTT
CASSLSGGNQPQHF
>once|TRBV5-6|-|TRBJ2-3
TGTGCCAGCAGCTTCCCTAGCTATGCCACAGATACGCAGTATTTT
CASSFPSYATDTQYF
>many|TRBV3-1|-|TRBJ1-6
TGTGCCAGCAGCCCCCCGGACGGTTCACCCCTCCACTTT
CASSPPDGSPLHF
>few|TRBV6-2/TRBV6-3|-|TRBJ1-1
TGTGCCAGCAGTTACCAAACTGGGAGTCGGAACACTGAAGCTTTCTTT
CASSYQTGSRNTEAFF
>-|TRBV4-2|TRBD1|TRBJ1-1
TGTGCCAGCAGCCAAGTAATGGGACAGGAAGCTTTCTTT
CASSQVMGQEAFF
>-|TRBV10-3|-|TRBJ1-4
TGTGCCATCAGTGAGTCGACGGGCAGCCTGAATGAAAAACTGTTTTTT
CAISESTGSLNEKLFF
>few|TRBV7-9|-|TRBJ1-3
TGTGCCAGCAGCTTATCGAGCGGACTCTCTGGAAACACCATATATTTT
CASSLSSGLSGNTIYF
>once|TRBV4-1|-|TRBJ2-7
TGCGCCAGCAGCCAAGAGGGGGGCCGCCGGCAGTACTTC
CASSQEGGRRQYF
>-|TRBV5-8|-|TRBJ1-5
TGTGCCAGCAGCTTTTCAGGGGCCTACAATCGGGAGCCCCAGCATTTT
CASSFSGAYNREPQHF
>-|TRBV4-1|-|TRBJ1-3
TGCGCCAGCAGCCAAGTTGGGACCCACTCTGGAAACACCATATATTTT
CASSQVGTHSGNTIYF
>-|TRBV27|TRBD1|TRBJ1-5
TGTGCCAGCAGTCCACAGGGGCGATCCCTCAATCAGCCCCAGCATTTT
CASSPQGRSLNQPQHF
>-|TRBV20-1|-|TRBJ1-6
TGCAGCGCCGCCGGGACCCCGGGCCGAGATTCACCCCTCCACTTT
CSAAGTPGRDSPLHF
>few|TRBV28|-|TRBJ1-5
TGTGCCAGCAGCTCCTACCATAACCAGCCCCAGCATTTT
CASSSYHNQPQHF
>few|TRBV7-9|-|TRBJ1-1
TGTGCCAGCAGCCAGAGAGCCGACAGGAGCACTGAAGCTTTCTTT
CASSQRADRSTEAFF